Listed below are T cell receptor beta chains from one sample, sequenced in a study of monozygotic twins with inflammatory bowel disease. With the 5' RACE reads reprocessed, TCRdb shows one record per CDR3 protein and no DNA. This sample lists more than 350,000 distinct CDR3 sequences; its ten largest clones have 2% to 3%. The sample consisted of blood. The receptors stem from a human donor with ulcerative colitis or Crohn's disease, or a healthy co-twin of an affected twin (not recorded which). Each CDR3 is given with its conserved first and last residue.

v_gene: TRBV12-3/TRBV12-4; j_gene: TRBJ2-5; len: 13; CDR3aa: CASMKGAVETQYF
v_gene: TRBV6-1; j_gene: TRBJ1-2; len: 14; CDR3aa: CASSEVGIQYGYTF
v_gene: TRBV12-3/TRBV12-4; j_gene: TRBJ2-3; len: 17; CDR3aa: CASSLSVRTTSTDTQYF
v_gene: TRBV4-3; j_gene: TRBJ2-1; len: 16; CDR3aa: CASSQVSLAAPDEQFF
v_gene: TRBV7-2; j_gene: TRBJ1-2; len: 13; CDR3aa: CATKPNGSGGYTF
v_gene: TRBV20-1; j_gene: TRBJ1-1; len: 13; CDR3aa: CSPFTTMNTEAFF
v_gene: TRBV30; j_gene: TRBJ2-1; len: 13; CDR3aa: CASTLAGDNEQFF
v_gene: TRBV7-8; j_gene: TRBJ1-4; len: 16; CDR3aa: CASSFVEGTVNEKLFF
v_gene: TRBV12-3/TRBV12-4; j_gene: TRBJ2-7; len: 13; CDR3aa: CASSPNRVNEQYF
v_gene: TRBV5-1; j_gene: TRBJ1-1; len: 14; CDR3aa: CASTLLSGNTEAFF
v_gene: TRBV7-9; j_gene: TRBJ1-1; len: 17; CDR3aa: CASSFPGGRNLNTEAFF
v_gene: TRBV11-3; j_gene: TRBJ2-2; len: 14; CDR3aa: CASSPRGQTGELFF
v_gene: TRBV10-3; j_gene: TRBJ2-7; len: 15; CDR3aa: CAISVGDRGPGEQYF
v_gene: TRBV20-1; j_gene: TRBJ2-1; len: 14; CDR3aa: CSASSDTIYNEQFF
v_gene: TRBV7-9; j_gene: TRBJ2-6; len: 17; CDR3aa: CASSLFGQSSGANVLTF
v_gene: TRBV27; j_gene: TRBJ1-5; len: 16; CDR3aa: CASSPQGTGGNQPQHF
v_gene: TRBV29-1; j_gene: TRBJ2-1; len: 15; CDR3aa: CSVAPLAGGYNEQFF
v_gene: TRBV3-1; j_gene: TRBJ1-2; len: 13; CDR3aa: CASSQTGRLGYTF
v_gene: TRBV5-1; j_gene: TRBJ2-2; len: 13; CDR3aa: CATRTDNTGELFF
v_gene: TRBV10-3; j_gene: TRBJ1-5; len: 13; CDR3aa: CAISESPLQPQHF
v_gene: TRBV5-1; j_gene: TRBJ2-3; len: 15; CDR3aa: CASSWLAASTDTQYF
v_gene: TRBV7-2; j_gene: TRBJ1-2; len: 15; CDR3aa: CASHLPNRPNYGYTF
v_gene: TRBV4-1; j_gene: TRBJ2-4; len: 19; CDR3aa: CASSLPGLAGGLAKNIQYF
v_gene: TRBV12-3/TRBV12-4; j_gene: TRBJ2-1; len: 15; CDR3aa: CASSRTGVGWNEQFF
v_gene: TRBV5-5; j_gene: TRBJ1-2; len: 13; CDR3aa: CASSFTGDYGYTF
v_gene: TRBV7-8; j_gene: TRBJ2-3; len: 11; CDR3aa: CASSSGTTQYF
v_gene: TRBV3-1; j_gene: TRBJ2-1; len: 16; CDR3aa: CASSQGRSRGGNEQFF
v_gene: TRBV12-2; j_gene: TRBJ1-4; len: 12; CDR3aa: CASRFRGRVPFF
v_gene: TRBV2; j_gene: TRBJ2-7; len: 12; CDR3aa: CASSGDSHEQYF
v_gene: TRBV5-6; j_gene: TRBJ2-1; len: 16; CDR3aa: CASSPRTGSSYNEQFF
v_gene: TRBV2; j_gene: TRBJ2-1; len: 15; CDR3aa: CASTELQSSYNEQFF
v_gene: TRBV5-1; j_gene: TRBJ2-2; len: 17; CDR3aa: CASSSTSGVGGTGELFF
v_gene: TRBV2; j_gene: TRBJ2-7; len: 15; CDR3aa: CASSYLRDRTYEQYF
v_gene: TRBV2; j_gene: TRBJ1-2; len: 14; CDR3aa: CASSFRQGNGGYTF
v_gene: TRBV5-5; j_gene: TRBJ2-4; len: 15; CDR3aa: CASSRNREGVNIQYF
v_gene: TRBV24-1; j_gene: TRBJ2-5; len: 16; CDR3aa: CATSDPLPGSQETQYF
v_gene: TRBV7-8; j_gene: TRBJ2-1; len: 12; CDR3aa: CASSLPLGEQFF